A single sample is the source of the 9 T cell receptor beta chains below, sequenced in a study of OX40 agonist ivuxolimab in advanced cancers. TCRdb keeps only in-frame clones here, not all; method: immunoSEQ multiplex PCR. The sample has some 48,000 clones, roughly 85% seen once; the top ten hold roughly 7.9%. The input for sequencing was CD4+ or CD8+ T cells sorted from blood, taken in a trial of the OX40 agonist ivuxolimab. The receptors were gathered from an adult with an advanced solid tumor such as melanoma, head and neck, liver or kidney cancer.

This clone was counted between two and nine times. CDR3 bases: TGTGCCAGCAGCATGGGCACAGATACGCAGTATTTT. Its protein product is CASSMGTDTQYF. The J gene is TRBJ2-3, the V gene TRBV6-5, with no clear D. Germline loops: CDR1 MNHEY, CDR2 SVGAGI. This CDR3 is built from 12 residues. Trimming shortened V by 6 bases and J by 1 base, and 5 bases separated the two germline ends.

As regards this clone: The same CDR3 can be traced to other DNA sequences in this sample. The chain joins TRBV5-1 to TRBJ1-4; D call uncertain. V lost 2 bases, J lost 1 base, and 0 bases lay in between. This CDR3 is 12 amino acids long. CDR1 and CDR2 (germline): SGHRS, YFSETQ. The CDR3 loop is CASSLTNEKLFF. The CDR3 bases are TGCGCCAGCAGCTTAACTAATGAAAAACTGTTTTTT.

This chain uses TRBV25-1 with TRBJ1-1, with D maybe TRBD1 (6 bases). The CDR3 has 13 amino acids. V gave up 10 bases and J gave up 4 bases, with 16 bases separating them. The germline CDR1 and CDR2 sequences are MGHDK and SYGVNS. The CDR3 DNA reads TGTGCCACCACCACAGGGCGAGGCACTGAAGCTTTCTTT. Its protein product is CATTTGRGTEAFF.

The chain carries TRBV5-1 and TRBJ2-7; TRBD2 matches at 8 bases. Trimming removed 6 bases from V and 6 bases from J; junction bases left unmatched: 11. Germline CDR1 is SGHRS and CDR2 is YFSETQ. CDR3 length: 14 amino acids. The CDR3: CASNPGGSLFEQYF. DNA for the CDR3: TGCGCCAGCAACCCGGGAGGGTCCCTCTTCGAGCAGTACTTC. Based on the CDR3 plus reference TRBV5-1 and TRBJ2-7, the full variable domain is KAGVTQTPRYLIKTRGQQVTLSCSPISGHRSVSWYQQTPGQGLQFLFEYFSETQRNKGNFPGRFSGRQFSNSRSEMNVSTLELGDSALYLCASNPGGSLFEQYFGPGTRLTVT.

The J gene is TRBJ2-4, the V gene TRBV5-6, with TRBD2 matching 11 bases. The ends lost 0 bases at V and 0 bases at J; junction bases unmatched: 8. The CDR3 is made up of 19 amino acids. The germline CDR1 and CDR2 sequences are SGHDT and YYEEEE. The CDR3 region has the DNA TGTGCCAGCAGCTTGGTGACTAGCGGGATTCTCCTAGCCAAAAACATTCAGTACTTC. Protein product: CASSLVTSGILLAKNIQYF.

The chain uses TRBV5-1 and TRBJ1-1; no reliable D call. V was trimmed by 0 bases and J by 8 bases, leaving 14 bases between them. The germline V gene encodes CDR1 SGHRS and CDR2 YFSETQ. CDR3 size: 14 residues. CDR3 in amino acids: CASSLDVSGNEAFF. For the CDR3, the DNA is TGCGCCAGCAGCTTGGATGTCAGCGGAAACGAAGCTTTCTTT.

This clone was seen a handful of times. The chain has TRBV2 and TRBJ2-7; D is undetermined. The CDR3 consists of 13 residues. Germline CDR1 and CDR2: SNHLY and FYNNEI. The V and J ends lost 4 bases and 3 bases respectively, with 10 bases between them. CDR3 in DNA: TGTGCCAGCAGTGTTCTACAGATCTACGAGCAGTACTTC. Translation: CASSVLQIYEQYF.

The gene calls are TRBV29-1 and TRBJ2-1, with D tentatively TRBD1 (5 bases). The germline CDR1 and CDR2 sequences are SQVTM and ANQGSEA. CDR3 length: 11 amino acids. V dropped 4 bases and J dropped 6 bases, with 7 bases sitting between them. CDR3 in amino acids: CSVGQINEQFF. The CDR3 nucleotides read TGCAGCGTTGGACAGATCAATGAGCAGTTCTTC.

The V call is TRBV5-6, the J call TRBJ2-1; 7 nucleotides align to TRBD2. The J segment lost 1 base and the V segment lost 0 bases, leaving 4 bases of the junction unmatched. CDR1 and CDR2 from the germline V gene are SGHDT and YYEEEE. There are 16 residues in the CDR3. In nucleotides, the CDR3 is TGTGCCAGCAGCTTGGGGTGGGAGGGGTCCTACAATGAGCAGTTCTTC. It is translated as CASSLGWEGSYNEQFF. The full variable domain, with the rest looked up from reference TRBV5-6 and TRBJ2-1, is DAGVTQSPTHLIKTRGQQVTLRCSPKSGHDTVSWYQQALGQGPQFIFQYYEEEERQRGNFPDRFSGHQFPNYSSELNVNALLLGDSALYLCASSLGWEGSYNEQFFGPGTRLTVL.